Presented here are 14 T cell receptor beta chains from one specimen sequenced in a study of T cells in Graves' hyperthyroidism and ophthalmopathy. RNA transcripts provided the source from which TCR beta CDR3 regions were amplified. A first-round RT-PCR of the TCR CDR3 used the HTBI primer set. TCRdb itself ran the multiplex PCR reads through MiXCR, one entry per CDR3 protein. This table holds about 300,000 distinct CDR3 sequences, around 20% found once. Sequencing was done on a sample of blood. These receptors came from a man aged 45-65 years with Graves' ophthalmopathy.

The chain uses TRBV30 and TRBJ2-1, with TRBD2 matching over 11 bases. Germline loops: CDR1 GTSNPN, CDR2 SVGIG (reference sequence). The CDR3 has 16 residues. Trimming removed 6 bases from V and 3 bases from J; junction bases left unmatched: 10. The CDR3 nucleotides read TGTGCCTGCCAAGGGGTTGGGACTAGCGGCTACAATGAGCAGTTCTTC. Protein product: CACQGVGTSGYNEQFF.

J is TRBJ2-1 and V is TRBV28, with 7 bases that match TRBD1. J was trimmed by 6 bases and V by 4 bases; bases with no gene match: 3. Germline CDR1 is MDHEN and CDR2 is SYDVKM. The CDR3 spans 13 residues. The chain's CDR3 is CASSSGQANEQFF. For the CDR3, the DNA is TGTGCCAGCAGTTCAGGACAGGCCAATGAGCAGTTCTTC.

This clonotype came up many times. The chain couples TRBV18 to TRBJ1-1; 10 bases fit TRBD1. After removal of 8 bases from V and 1 base from J, the junction contained 13 bases not matched to a gene. Germline V gene lookup returns CDR1 KGHSH and CDR2 LQKENI. The CDR3 has 17 residues. CDR3 region: CASALRTGGMRNTEAFF. The CDR3 nucleotides read TGTGCCAGCGCCCTCCGGACAGGGGGTATGAGGAACACTGAAGCTTTCTTT. The full variable domain, rest sourced from reference TRBV18 and TRBJ1-1, is NAGVMQNPRHLVRRRGQEARLRCSPMKGHSHVYWYRQLPEEGLKFMVYLQKENIIDESGMPKERFSAEFPKEGPSILRIQQVVRGDSAAYFCASALRTGGMRNTEAFFGQGTRLTVV.

The V call is TRBV7-2, the J call TRBJ2-3; TRBD2 aligns across 9 bases. The germline V gene encodes CDR1 SGHTA and CDR2 FQGNSA. Germline trimming cut 0 bases from V and 1 base from J; bases unmatched to any gene: 5. This CDR3 is built from 17 residues. CDR3 coding DNA: TGTGCCAGCAGCTTAGCGCTGACTAGCGGAGGCACAGATACGCAGTATTTT. This sequence encodes CASSLALTSGGTDTQYF.

The chain is built from TRBV6-2 or TRBV6-3 and TRBJ1-1; tentatively, D is TRBD1 (5 bases). The germline gives CDR1 MNHEY, CDR2 SVGEGT. The CDR3 is 14 amino acids. V lost 10 bases, J lost 1 base, and 16 bases lay in between. The CDR3 protein is CATRVGHANTEAFF. The CDR3 nucleotides are TGTGCCACAAGGGTAGGACATGCGAACACTGAAGCTTTCTTT.

This clonotype was seen more than once but under ten times. V usage is TRBV27 and J usage is TRBJ2-6, with D unclear. The CDR3 length is 16 residues. V lost 5 bases to trimming and J lost 0 bases, with 11 bases between them. Germline CDR1 is MNHEY and CDR2 is SMNVEV (reference sequence). The CDR3 sequence is CASSGMTPSGANVLTF. CDR3 nucleotides: TGTGCCAGCAGTGGAATGACACCCTCTGGGGCCAACGTCCTGACTTTC.

In this sample, this clonotype turned up many times. The chain carries TRBV20-1 and TRBJ2-5, with D possibly TRBD1 on 5 matching bases. This CDR3 region has 14 residues. Germline V lookup: CDR1 DFQATT, CDR2 SNEGSKA (reference sequence). Trimming left V 6 bases short and J 2 bases short, with 16 bases between. This CDR3 reads CSADPMGQQETQYF. CDR3 DNA: TGCAGTGCAGACCCGATGGGGCAACAAGAGACCCAGTACTTC.

On this clonotype: This may come from a read error, since a much larger clone is one base off. The chain is built from TRBV3-1 and TRBJ2-2; 8 bases agree with TRBD1. The ends lost 0 bases at V and 7 bases at J; junction bases unmatched: 10. There are 17 residues in the CDR3. Germline V gene data show CDR1 as LGHDT and CDR2 as YNNKEL (reference sequence). The CDR3 here is CASSQDTGGPGGGELFF. The CDR3 DNA follows: TGTGCCAGCAGCCAAGACACAGGGGGACCAGGAGGCGGGGAGCTGTTTTTT.

The chain recombines TRBV6-1 with TRBJ1-2; possibly TRBD1 for D (5 bases). This CDR3 region has 12 residues. Germline CDR1 is MNHNS and CDR2 is SASEGT. Trimming pared 10 bases from V and 4 bases from J, leaving 13 bases between. The CDR3 region has the DNA TGTGCCACCGCGACAGCCACCTATGGCTACACCTTC. Translation: CATATATYGYTF.

In DNA form, the CDR3 reads TGCGCCAGCAGCCCCGCGGCCAGGGGCTGGTCGAGCAATCAGCCCCAGCATTTT. It yields the protein CASSPAARGWSSNQPQHF. This chain joins TRBV4-1 and TRBJ1-5; D is possibly TRBD1 (6 bases). Trimming shortened V by 4 bases and J by 1 base, and 20 bases separated the two germline ends. The CDR3 runs to 18 residues. Looked up from germline, CDR1 is MGHRA and CDR2 is YSYEKL.

The V gene is TRBV7-3, the J gene TRBJ2-1; D is undetermined. V lost 5 bases and J lost 4, with 9 bases in between. The germline V gene has CDR1 SGHTA and CDR2 FQGTGA. The CDR3 is 13 residues long. This chain's CDR3 is CASSQNLYNEQFF. CDR3 bases: TGTGCCAGCAGCCAAAACCTATACAATGAGCAGTTCTTC.

This clonotype was picked up many times. The chain employs TRBV14 and TRBJ2-2; unclear D gene. Germline assignment: CDR1 SGHDN and CDR2 FVKESK. V was clipped by 1 base and J by 4 bases, with 7 bases between them. The CDR3 consists of 14 residues. The CDR3 coding sequence is TGTGCCAGCAGCCAAGTTTTAGGCACCGGGGAGCTGTTTTTT. This encodes CASSQVLGTGELFF.

This clonotype was seen only a few times. The chain joins TRBV27 to TRBJ2-7, with 9 bases fitting TRBD2. V lost 6 bases, J lost 3 bases, and 9 bases stayed unmatched. The CDR3 spans 15 residues. Germline CDR1 and CDR2: MNHEY and SMNVEV (reference sequence). DNA of the CDR3: TGTGCCAGCAGCCGTCATAGCGGGAGCGGCTACGAGCAGTACTTC. Protein sequence: CASSRHSGSGYEQYF.

This clonotype was counted between two and nine times. The chain is built from TRBV6-1 and TRBJ1-1, with 12 bases fitting TRBD1. Germline CDR1 reads MNHNS; CDR2 reads SASEGT. V gave up 5 bases and J gave up 5 bases; unmatched junction bases: 9. The CDR3 spans 16 residues. The CDR3 loop is CASSTPGQGARTEAFF. CDR3 coding DNA: TGTGCCAGCAGTACACCGGGACAGGGGGCGAGGACTGAAGCTTTCTTT.